This note documents a single TCR beta chain sequence. Antigen unknown. The entry originates in a study of regulatory T cells. This CDR3 comprises 14 residues. V was pared by 5 bases and J by 4 bases, with 14 bases between. Germline V CDR1 and CDR2: MNHEY, SMNVEV (reference sequence). Primers: 52 TRBV forward and 13 TRBJ reverse. Profiled with immunoSEQ multiplex PCR; TCRdb holds only in-frame clones, not every one. The table lists just over 20,000 clones, approximately 93% of them singletons, with 3.5% in the top ten. Findings and caveats of the study: In patients, unique TRB V-J pairs were restricted and V/J usage skewed, especially in Tregs.

Patients, 2 to 39 years old, had expanded memory T-cell proportions. The material sequenced was CD8+ T cells sorted from blood. The V and J genes are TRBV27 and TRBJ1-2; tentatively, D is TRBD1 (5 bases). The sequence was collected from a child aged 2-9 years with CD3G deficiency. The chain's CDR3 is CASSPSGSAYGYTF. The CDR3 DNA reads as TGTGCCAGCAGTCCATCAGGGTCCGCCTATGGCTACACCTTC.